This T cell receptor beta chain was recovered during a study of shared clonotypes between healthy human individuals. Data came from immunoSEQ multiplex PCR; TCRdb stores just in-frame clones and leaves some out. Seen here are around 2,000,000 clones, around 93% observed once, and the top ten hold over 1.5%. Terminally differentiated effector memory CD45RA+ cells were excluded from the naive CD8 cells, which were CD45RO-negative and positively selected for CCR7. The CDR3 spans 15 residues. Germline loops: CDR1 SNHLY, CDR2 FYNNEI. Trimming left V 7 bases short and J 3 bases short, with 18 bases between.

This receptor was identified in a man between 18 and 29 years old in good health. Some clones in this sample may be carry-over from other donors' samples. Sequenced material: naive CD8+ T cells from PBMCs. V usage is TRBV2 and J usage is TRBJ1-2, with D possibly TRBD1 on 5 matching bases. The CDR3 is CASTTPGAADYGYTF. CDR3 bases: TGTGCCAGCACAACCCCCGGGGCAGCGGACTATGGCTACACCTTC.